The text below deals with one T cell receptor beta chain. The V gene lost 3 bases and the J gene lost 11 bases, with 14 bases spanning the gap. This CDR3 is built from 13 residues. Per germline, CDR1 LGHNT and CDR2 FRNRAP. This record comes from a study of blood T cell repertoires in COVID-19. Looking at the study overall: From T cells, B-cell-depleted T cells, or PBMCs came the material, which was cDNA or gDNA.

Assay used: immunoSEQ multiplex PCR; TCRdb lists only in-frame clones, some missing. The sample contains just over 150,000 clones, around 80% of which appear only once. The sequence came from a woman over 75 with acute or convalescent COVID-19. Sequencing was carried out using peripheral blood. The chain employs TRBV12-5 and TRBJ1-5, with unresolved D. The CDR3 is CASGLGLSPAQHF. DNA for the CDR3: TGTGCTAGTGGTTTAGGACTCTCCCCGGCCCAGCATTTT.